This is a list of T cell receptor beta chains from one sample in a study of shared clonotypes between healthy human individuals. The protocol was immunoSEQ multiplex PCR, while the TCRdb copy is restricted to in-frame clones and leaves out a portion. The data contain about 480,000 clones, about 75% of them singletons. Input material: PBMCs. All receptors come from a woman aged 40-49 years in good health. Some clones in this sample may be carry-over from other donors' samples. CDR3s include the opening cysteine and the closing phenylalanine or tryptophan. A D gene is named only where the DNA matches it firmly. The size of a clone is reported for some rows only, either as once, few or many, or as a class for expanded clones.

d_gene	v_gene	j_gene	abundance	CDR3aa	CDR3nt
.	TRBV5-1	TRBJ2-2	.	CASSLLGRGTGELFF	TGCGCCAGCAGTCTGCTAGGTCGGGGCACCGGGGAGCTGTTTTTT
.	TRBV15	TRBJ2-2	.	CATSRDRAANTGELFF	TGTGCCACCAGCAGAGACAGGGCCGCGAACACCGGGGAGCTGTTTTTT
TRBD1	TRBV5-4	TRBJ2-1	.	CASNRQGAYNEQFF	TGTGCCAGCAACCGACAGGGAGCCTACAATGAGCAGTTCTTC
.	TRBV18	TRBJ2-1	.	CASSPRTAGSSYNEQFF	TGTGCCAGCTCACCACGGACAGCGGGGAGCTCCTACAATGAGCAGTTCTTC
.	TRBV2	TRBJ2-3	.	CASSEAPGGVYTQYF	TGTGCCAGCAGTGAAGCGCCCGGGGGAGTTTATACGCAGTATTTT
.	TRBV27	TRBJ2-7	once	CASTPRRAASYEQYF	TGTGCCAGCACCCCCCGCCGTGCAGCATCCTACGAGCAGTACTTC
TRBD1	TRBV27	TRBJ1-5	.	CASSLGTGGNQPQHF	TGTGCCAGCAGTTTGGGGACAGGGGGAAATCAGCCCCAGCATTTT
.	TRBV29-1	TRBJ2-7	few	CSVGSWYEQYF	TGCAGCGTTGGATCTTGGTACGAGCAGTACTTC
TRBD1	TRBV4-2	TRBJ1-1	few	CASRFTGGDTEAFF	TGTGCCAGCAGATTCACAGGGGGAGACACTGAAGCTTTCTTT
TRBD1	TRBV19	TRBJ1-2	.	CASSTQGQTVYGYTF	TGTGCCAGTAGTACCCAGGGACAGACCGTCTATGGCTACACCTTC
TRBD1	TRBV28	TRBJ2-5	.	CASSVTRDRGRETQYF	TGTGCCAGCAGTGTAACCCGGGACAGGGGGCGAGAGACCCAGTACTTC
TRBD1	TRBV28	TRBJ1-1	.	CASRRLGTGKVEAFF	TGTGCCAGCAGACGCCTCGGGACAGGGAAGGTTGAGGCTTTCTTT
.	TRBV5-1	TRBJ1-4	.	CASSPEAASNEKLFF	TGCGCCAGCAGCCCGGAGGCAGCTTCTAATGAAAAACTGTTTTTT
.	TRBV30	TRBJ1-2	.	CAWSRRVSGYTF	TGTGCCTGGAGTCGCAGGGTGTCTGGCTACACCTTC
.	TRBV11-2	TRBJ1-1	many	CASSRWTENTEAFF	TGTGCCAGCAGCCGATGGACAGAGAACACTGAAGCTTTCTTT
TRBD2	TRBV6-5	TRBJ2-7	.	CASSSPASGSYEQYF	TGTGCCAGCAGTTCCCCGGCTAGCGGGAGTTACGAGCAGTACTTC
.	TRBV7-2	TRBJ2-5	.	CASSFRDRPSGQYF	TGTGCCAGCAGCTTCCGGGATCGGCCGTCGGGCCAGTACTTC
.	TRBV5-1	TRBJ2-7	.	CASTRGGENEQYF	TGCGCCAGCACCCGAGGGGGAGAGAACGAGCAGTACTTC
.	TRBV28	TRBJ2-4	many	CASSFRIGAKNIQYF	TGTGCCAGCAGTTTTAGGATAGGAGCCAAAAACATTCAGTACTTC
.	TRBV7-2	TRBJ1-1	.	CASSLRLGRTEAFF	TGTGCCAGCAGCTTAAGGCTGGGACGGACCGAAGCTTTCTTT
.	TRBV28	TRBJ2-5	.	CASNPDRPRETQYF	TGTGCCAGCAACCCAGACAGACCTCGCGAGACCCAGTACTTC
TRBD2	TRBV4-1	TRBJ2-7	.	CASSQVLPLGSGREVIF	TGCGCCAGCAGCCAAGTCCTACCCCTGGGTAGCGGGAGAGAGGTCATCTTC
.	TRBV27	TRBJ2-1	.	CAVQTGAYNEQFF	TGTGCCGTACAAACGGGAGCCTACAATGAGCAGTTCTTC
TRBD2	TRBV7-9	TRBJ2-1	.	CASSLGLAGYNEQFF	TGTGCCAGCAGCTTAGGCTTAGCGGGGTACAATGAGCAGTTCTTC
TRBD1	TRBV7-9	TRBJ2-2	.	CASSPKGGWELFF	TGTGCCAGCAGCCCCAAAGGGGGCTGGGAGCTGTTTTTT
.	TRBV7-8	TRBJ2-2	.	CASSLVVAGSAGELFF	TGTGCCAGCAGCTTAGTTGTGGCGGGGAGTGCCGGGGAGCTGTTTTTT
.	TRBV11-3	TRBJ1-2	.	CASSLGERTVGYTF	TGTGCCAGCAGCTTAGGCGAAAGAACGGTTGGCTACACCTTC
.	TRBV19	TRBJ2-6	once	CASSSVSSGANVLTF	TGTGCCAGTAGTAGCGTAAGCTCTGGGGCCAACGTCCTGACTTTC
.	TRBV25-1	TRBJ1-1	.	CASSEWNLGSTEAFF	TGTGCCAGCAGTGAATGGAACCTGGGTTCCACTGAAGCTTTCTTT
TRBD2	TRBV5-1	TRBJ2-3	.	CASSPTSDTDTQYF	TGCGCCAGCAGCCCCACTAGCGACACAGATACGCAGTATTTT
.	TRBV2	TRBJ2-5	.	CASTATSTGETQYF	TGTGCCAGCACTGCGACATCTACCGGAGAGACCCAGTACTTC
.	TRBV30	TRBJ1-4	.	CAWSVLRGDEKLFF	TGTGCCTGGAGTGTACTCAGGGGTGATGAAAAACTGTTTTTT
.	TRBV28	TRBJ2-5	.	CASRPSGGLPGETQYF	TGTGCCAGCAGACCTTCCGGGGGGCTTCCAGGAGAGACCCAGTACTTC
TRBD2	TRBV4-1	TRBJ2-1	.	CASSQGLAGGPVNEQFF	TGCGCCAGCAGCCAAGGTTTAGCGGGAGGGCCGGTAAATGAGCAGTTCTTC
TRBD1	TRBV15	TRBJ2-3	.	CATSRVTPGQGADTQYF	TGTGCCACCAGCAGAGTTACTCCCGGGCAGGGGGCAGATACGCAGTATTTT
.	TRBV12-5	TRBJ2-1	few	CASAQAENEQFF	TGTGCTAGTGCACAGGCCGAAAATGAGCAGTTCTTC